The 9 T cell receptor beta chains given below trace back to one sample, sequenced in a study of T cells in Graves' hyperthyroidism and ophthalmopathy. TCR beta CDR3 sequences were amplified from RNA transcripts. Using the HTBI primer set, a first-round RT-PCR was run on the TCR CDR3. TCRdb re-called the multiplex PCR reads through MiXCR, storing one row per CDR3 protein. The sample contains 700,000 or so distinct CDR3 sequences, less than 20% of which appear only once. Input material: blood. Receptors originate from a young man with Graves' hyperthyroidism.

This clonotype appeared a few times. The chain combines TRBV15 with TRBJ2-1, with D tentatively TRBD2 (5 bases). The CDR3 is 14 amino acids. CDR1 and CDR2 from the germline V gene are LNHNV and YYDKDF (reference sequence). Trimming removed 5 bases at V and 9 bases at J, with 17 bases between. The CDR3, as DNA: TGTGCCACCAGCGATCTGGGCGGGTCGGGTGAGCAGTTCTTC. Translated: CATSDLGGSGEQFF.

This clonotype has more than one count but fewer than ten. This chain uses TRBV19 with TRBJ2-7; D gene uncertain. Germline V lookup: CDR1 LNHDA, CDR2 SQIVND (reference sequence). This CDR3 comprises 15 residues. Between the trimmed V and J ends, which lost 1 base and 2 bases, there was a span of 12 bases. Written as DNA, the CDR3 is TGTGCCAGTAGTATAGGCACATCCTCCGCCTACGAGCAGTACTTC. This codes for CASSIGTSSAYEQYF.

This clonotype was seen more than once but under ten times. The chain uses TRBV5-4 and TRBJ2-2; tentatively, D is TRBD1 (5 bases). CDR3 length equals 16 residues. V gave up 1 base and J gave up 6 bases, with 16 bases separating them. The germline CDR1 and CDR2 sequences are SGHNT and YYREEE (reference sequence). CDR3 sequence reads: CASSLLAGSGPGELFF. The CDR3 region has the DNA TGTGCCAGCAGCTTGTTGGCAGGGTCAGGTCCCGGGGAGCTGTTTTTT.

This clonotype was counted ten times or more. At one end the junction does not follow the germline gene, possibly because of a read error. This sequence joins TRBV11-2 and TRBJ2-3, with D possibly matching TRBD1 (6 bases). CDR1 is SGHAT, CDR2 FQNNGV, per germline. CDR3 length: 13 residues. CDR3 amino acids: CASGFTGTDTQYF. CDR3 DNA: TGTGCCAGCGGCTTTACAGGGACAGATACGCAGTATTTT. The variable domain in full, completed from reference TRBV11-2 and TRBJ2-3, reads EAGVAQSPRYKIIEKRQSVAFWCNPISGHATLYWYQQILGQGPKLLIQFQNNGVVDDSQLPKDRFSAERLKGVDSTLKIQPAKLEDSAVYLCASGFTGTDTQYFGPGTRLTVL.

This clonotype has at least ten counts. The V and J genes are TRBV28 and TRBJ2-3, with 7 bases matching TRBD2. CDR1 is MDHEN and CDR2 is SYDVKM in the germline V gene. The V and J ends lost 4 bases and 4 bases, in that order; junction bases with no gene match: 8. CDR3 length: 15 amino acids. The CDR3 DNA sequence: TGTGCCAGCAGTTCCTGGGCCCGGGAGGCAGATACGCAGTATTTT. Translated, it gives CASSSWAREADTQYF.

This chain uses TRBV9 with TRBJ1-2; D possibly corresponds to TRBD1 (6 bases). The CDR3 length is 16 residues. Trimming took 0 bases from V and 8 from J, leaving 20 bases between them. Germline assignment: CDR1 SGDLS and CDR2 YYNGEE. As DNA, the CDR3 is TGTGCCAGCAGCGTAGGACAGGCCGCCGGTCGCTGGGGCTACACCTTC. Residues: CASSVGQAAGRWGYTF.

This CDR3 reads CASSLFRYSNQPQHF. CDR3 DNA sequence: TGTGCCAGCAGTTTATTCAGATATAGCAATCAGCCCCAGCATTTT. The V and J genes are TRBV28 and TRBJ1-5, with D unclear. V gave up 1 base and J gave up 0 bases, with 7 bases separating them. The V gene's germline CDR1 is MDHEN and CDR2 SYDVKM. The CDR3 runs to 15 residues.

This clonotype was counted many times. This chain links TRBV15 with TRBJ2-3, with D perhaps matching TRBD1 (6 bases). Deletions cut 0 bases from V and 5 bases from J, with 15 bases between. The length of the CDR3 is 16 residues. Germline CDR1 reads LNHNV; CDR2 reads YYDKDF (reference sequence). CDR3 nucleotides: TGTGCCACCAGCAGAGATGGTATGGGGGCGCAAGATACGCAGTATTTT. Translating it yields CATSRDGMGAQDTQYF.

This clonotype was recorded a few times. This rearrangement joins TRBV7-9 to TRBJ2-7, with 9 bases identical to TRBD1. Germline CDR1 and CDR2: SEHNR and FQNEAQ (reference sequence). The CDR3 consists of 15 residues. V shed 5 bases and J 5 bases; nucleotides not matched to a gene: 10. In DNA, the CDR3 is TGTGCCAGCAGCGATCCGGGACAGGGTAACCACGAGCAGTACTTC. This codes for CASSDPGQGNHEQYF.